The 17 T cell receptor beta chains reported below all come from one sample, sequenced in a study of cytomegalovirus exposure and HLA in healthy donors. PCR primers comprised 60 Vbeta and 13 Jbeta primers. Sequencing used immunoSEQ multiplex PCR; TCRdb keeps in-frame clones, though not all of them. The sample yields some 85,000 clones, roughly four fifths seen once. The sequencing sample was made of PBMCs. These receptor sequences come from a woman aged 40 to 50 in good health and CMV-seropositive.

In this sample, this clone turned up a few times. The CDR3, as DNA: TGTGCCAGCAGTGGCTGGGACAGGGTGCACGAGCAGTACTTC. This sequence encodes CASSGWDRVHEQYF. This sequence joins TRBV28 and TRBJ2-7; 9 nucleotides line up with TRBD1. Per the germline V gene, CDR1 is MDHEN and CDR2 is SYDVKM. With 5 bases clipped from V and 5 bases from J, the junction kept 7 bases outside the gene matches. This CDR3 is built from 14 residues.

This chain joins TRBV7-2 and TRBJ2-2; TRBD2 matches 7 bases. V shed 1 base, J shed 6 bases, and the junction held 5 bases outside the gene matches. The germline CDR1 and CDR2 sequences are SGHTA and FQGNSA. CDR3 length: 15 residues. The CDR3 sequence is CASSLGGSGAGELFF. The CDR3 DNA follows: TGTGCCAGCAGCTTAGGCGGGAGTGGCGCCGGGGAGCTGTTTTTT.

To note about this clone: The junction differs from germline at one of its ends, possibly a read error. The CDR3 DNA follows: TGTTCCAGCAGCCAAGGGACTAGCGGGGCCTCCTACGAGCAGTACTTC. This codes for CSSSQGTSGASYEQYF. This chain links TRBV7-9 with TRBJ2-7, with 13 bases aligning to TRBD2. From germline, CDR1 is SEHNR and CDR2 FQNEAQ (reference sequence). The CDR3 runs to 16 residues.

The CDR3 sequence is CASRGQGYEQYF. In nucleotides, the CDR3 is TGTGCCAGCCGAGGACAGGGGTACGAGCAGTACTTC. The chain combines TRBV6-1 with TRBJ2-7; 9 nucleotides agree with TRBD1. V shed 8 bases and J 4 bases; nucleotides not matched to a gene: 3. The CDR3 runs 12 residues. Germline V gene sequence: CDR1 MNHNS, CDR2 SASEGT.

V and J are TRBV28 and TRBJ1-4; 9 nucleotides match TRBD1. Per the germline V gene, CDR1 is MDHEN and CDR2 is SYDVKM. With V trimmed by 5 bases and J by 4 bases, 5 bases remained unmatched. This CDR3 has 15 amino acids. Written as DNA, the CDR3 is TGTGCCAGCAGTACGGGACAGGGCGGTAATGAAAAACTGTTTTTT. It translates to CASSTGQGGNEKLFF.

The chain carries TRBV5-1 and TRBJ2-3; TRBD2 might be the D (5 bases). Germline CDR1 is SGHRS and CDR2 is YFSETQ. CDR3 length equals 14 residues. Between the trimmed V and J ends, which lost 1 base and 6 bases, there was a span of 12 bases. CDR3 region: CASSLMGSGDTQYF. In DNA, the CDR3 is TGCGCCAGCAGCTTGATGGGGAGTGGGGATACGCAGTATTTT.

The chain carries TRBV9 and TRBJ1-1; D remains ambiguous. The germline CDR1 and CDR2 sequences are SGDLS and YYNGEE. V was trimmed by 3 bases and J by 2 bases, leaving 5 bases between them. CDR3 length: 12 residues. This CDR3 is CASSELNTEAFF. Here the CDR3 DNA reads TGTGCCAGCAGCGAATTAAACACTGAAGCTTTCTTT.

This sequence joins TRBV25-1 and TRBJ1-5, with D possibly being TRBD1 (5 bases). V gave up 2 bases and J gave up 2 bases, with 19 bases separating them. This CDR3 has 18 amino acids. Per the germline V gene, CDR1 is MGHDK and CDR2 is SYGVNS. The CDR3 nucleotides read TGTGCCAGCAGTGAAGGGGCAGCGAACTCAGGAGGCAATCAGCCCCAGCATTTT. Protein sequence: CASSEGAANSGGNQPQHF.

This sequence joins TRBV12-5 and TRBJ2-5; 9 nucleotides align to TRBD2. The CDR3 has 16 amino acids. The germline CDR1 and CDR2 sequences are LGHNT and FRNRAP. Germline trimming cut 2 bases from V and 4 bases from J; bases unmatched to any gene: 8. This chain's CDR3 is CASGLTGGGRVETQYF. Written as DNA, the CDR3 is TGTGCTAGTGGTTTGACCGGGGGCGGGAGGGTAGAGACCCAGTACTTC.

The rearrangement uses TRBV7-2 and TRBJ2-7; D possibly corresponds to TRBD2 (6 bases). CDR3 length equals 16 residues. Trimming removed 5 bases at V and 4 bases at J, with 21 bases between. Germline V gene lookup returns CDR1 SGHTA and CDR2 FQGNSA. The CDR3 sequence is CASSPPPGLVKYEQYF. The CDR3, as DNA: TGTGCCAGCAGCCCGCCCCCGGGACTGGTAAAATACGAGCAGTACTTC.

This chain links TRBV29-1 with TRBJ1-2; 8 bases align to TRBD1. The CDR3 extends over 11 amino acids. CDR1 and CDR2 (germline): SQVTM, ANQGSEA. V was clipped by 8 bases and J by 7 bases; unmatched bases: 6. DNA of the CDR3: TGCAGCTCAGCAGGGGGCGGTGGCTACACCTTC. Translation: CSSAGGGGYTF.

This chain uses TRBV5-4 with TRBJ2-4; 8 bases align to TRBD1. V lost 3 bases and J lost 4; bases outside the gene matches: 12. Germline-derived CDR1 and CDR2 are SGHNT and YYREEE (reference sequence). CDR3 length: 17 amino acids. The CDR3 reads CASSSPGGPEPKNIQYF. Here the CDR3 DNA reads TGTGCCAGCAGCTCTCCAGGGGGCCCCGAGCCAAAAAACATTCAGTACTTC.

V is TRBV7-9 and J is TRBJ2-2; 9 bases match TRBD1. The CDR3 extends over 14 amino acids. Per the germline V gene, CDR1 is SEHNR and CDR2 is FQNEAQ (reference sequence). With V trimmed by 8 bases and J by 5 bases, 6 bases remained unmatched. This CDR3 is CASLGDRATGELFF. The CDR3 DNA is TGTGCCAGCCTCGGGGACAGGGCGACCGGGGAGCTGTTTTTT.

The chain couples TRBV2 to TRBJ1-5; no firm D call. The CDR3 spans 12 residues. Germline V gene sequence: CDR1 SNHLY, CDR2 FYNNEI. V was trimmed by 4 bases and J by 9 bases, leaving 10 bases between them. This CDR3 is CASSGLSWPQHF. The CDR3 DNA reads TGTGCCAGCAGTGGACTGTCCTGGCCCCAGCATTTT.

CDR3 amino acids: CASSEALAVNSQPQHF. DNA of the CDR3: TGTGCCAGCAGTGAAGCGCTGGCCGTCAATTCTCAGCCCCAGCATTTT. The rearrangement joins TRBV6-1 to TRBJ1-5, with D unclear. The length of the CDR3 is 16 residues. The germline V gene has CDR1 MNHNS and CDR2 SASEGT. The V end lost 0 bases, the J end lost 6 bases, and 15 bases lay between the germline ends.

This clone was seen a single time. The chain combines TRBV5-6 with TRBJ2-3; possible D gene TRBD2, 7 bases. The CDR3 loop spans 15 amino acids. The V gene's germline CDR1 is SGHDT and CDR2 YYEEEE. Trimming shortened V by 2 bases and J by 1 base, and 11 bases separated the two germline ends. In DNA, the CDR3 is TGTGCCAGCAGCTTTAGGGGGGGCGGCACAGATACGCAGTATTTT. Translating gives CASSFRGGGTDTQYF.

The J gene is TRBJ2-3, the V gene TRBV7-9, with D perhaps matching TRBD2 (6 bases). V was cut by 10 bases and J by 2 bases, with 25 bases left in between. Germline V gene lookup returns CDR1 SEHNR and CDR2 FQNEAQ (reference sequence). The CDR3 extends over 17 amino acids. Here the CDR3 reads CATKLWRGGIPTDTQYF. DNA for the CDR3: TGTGCCACCAAGCTCTGGCGGGGTGGGATCCCCACAGATACGCAGTATTTT.